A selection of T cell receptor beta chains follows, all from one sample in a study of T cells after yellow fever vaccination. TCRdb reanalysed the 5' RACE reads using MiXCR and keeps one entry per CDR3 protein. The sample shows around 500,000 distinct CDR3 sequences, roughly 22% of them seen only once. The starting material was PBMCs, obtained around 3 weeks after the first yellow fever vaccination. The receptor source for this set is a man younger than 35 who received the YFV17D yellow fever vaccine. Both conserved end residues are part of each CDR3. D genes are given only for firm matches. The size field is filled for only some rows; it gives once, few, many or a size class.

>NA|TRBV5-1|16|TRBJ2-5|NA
TGCGCCAGCAGCTTGTTTTTGGACCGGTACCAAGAGACCCAGTACTTC
CASSLFLDRYQETQYF
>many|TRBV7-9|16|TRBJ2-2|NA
TGTGCCAGCAGGAAAAACCGAGACGGCGACACCGGGGAGCTGTTTTTT
CASRKNRDGDTGELFF
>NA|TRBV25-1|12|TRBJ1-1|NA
TGTGCCAGTAAACAGGGAGGCACTGAAGCTTTCTTT
CASKQGGTEAFF
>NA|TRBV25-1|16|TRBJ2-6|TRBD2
TGTGCCAGCAGAAGAGCGGGGGGCTCTGGGGCCAACGTCCTGACTTTC
CASRRAGGSGANVLTF
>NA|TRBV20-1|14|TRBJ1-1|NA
TGCAGTGCTCGCAAGGGGGACGGGAACACTGAAGCTTTCTTT
CSARKGDGNTEAFF
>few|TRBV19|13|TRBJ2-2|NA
TGTGCGTTGAGGAGTGGGTCGGGCGGGGAGCTGTTTTTT
CALRSGSGGELFF
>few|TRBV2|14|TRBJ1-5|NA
TGTGCCAGCATGAGGGGGTCTACATCGGGGCCCCAGCATTTT
CASMRGSTSGPQHF
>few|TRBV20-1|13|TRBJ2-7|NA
TGCAGTGCTAGAGGACTTCTCGACTACGAGCAGTACTTC
CSARGLLDYEQYF
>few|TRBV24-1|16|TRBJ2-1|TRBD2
TGTGCCACCAGTGACACTAGCGGGGGGGCCTGGAATGAGCAGTTCTTC
CATSDTSGGAWNEQFF
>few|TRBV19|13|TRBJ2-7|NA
TGTGCCAGTAGTATCGCGGATTCCTACGAGCAGTACTTC
CASSIADSYEQYF
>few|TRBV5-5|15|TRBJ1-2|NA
TGTGCCAGCAGCTATCAACAGGGTGCCAGCAGAACTTACACCTTC
CASSYQQGASRTYTF
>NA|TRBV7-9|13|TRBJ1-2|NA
TGTGCCAGCGTTCTACTCGACTCCCATGGCTACACCTTC
CASVLLDSHGYTF
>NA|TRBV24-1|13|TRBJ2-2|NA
TGTGCCACTGCGGCACCTAGTACCGGGGAGCTGTTTTTT
CATAAPSTGELFF
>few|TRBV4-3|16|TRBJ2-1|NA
TGCGCCAGCAGCCAAGAATTCAGGGTATCCTACAATGAGCAGTTCTTC
CASSQEFRVSYNEQFF
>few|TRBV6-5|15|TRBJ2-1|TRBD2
TGTGCCAGCAGTTCACTAGCGGGGGGGGCCAATGAGCAGTTCTTC
CASSSLAGGANEQFF
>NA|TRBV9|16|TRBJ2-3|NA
TGTGCCAGCAGCGCGCCCTTGGGGGGACTCACAGATACGCAGTATTTT
CASSAPLGGLTDTQYF
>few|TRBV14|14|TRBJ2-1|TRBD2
TGTGCCAGCAGCCCCGTAGCGGGGGGCGGTGAGCAGTTCTTC
CASSPVAGGGEQFF
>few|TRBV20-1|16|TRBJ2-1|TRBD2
TGCAGTGCTAGAGATCGGCGACTAGCGGGATCCGATGAGCAGTTCTTC
CSARDRRLAGSDEQFF
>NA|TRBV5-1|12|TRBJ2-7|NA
TGCGCCAGCAGCTTGGGGAGGGGGCAGCAGTACTTC
CASSLGRGQQYF
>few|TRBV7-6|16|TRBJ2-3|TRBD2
TGTGCCAGCAGCTTAGCAGCGACTAGCGGCACAGATACGCAGTATTTT
CASSLAATSGTDTQYF
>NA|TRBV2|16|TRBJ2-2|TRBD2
TGTGCCAGCAGTGAGACTGGGGTAGCGGGGACCGGGGAGCTGTTTTTT
CASSETGVAGTGELFF
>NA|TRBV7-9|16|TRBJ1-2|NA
TGTGCCAGCAGCTCCTTAGTAACAGAAATCTTCTATGGCTACACCTTC
CASSSLVTEIFYGYTF
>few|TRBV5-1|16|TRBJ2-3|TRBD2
TGCGCCAGCAGCTCAGGGGCTAGCGGGGGATTAGATACGCAGTATTTT
CASSSGASGGLDTQYF
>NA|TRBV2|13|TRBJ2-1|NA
TGTGCCAGCAGCAAATCGACAGGATTTGAGCAGTTCTTC
CASSKSTGFEQFF
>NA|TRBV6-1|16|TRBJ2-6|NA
TGTGCCAGCAGCGGGACCAGGGGCTCTGGGGCCAACGTCCTGACTTTC
CASSGTRGSGANVLTF
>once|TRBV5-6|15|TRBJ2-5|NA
TGTGCCAGCAGCTTCTGGTCAGGAAGACAAGAGACCCAGTACTTC
CASSFWSGRQETQYF
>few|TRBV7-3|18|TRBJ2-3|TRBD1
TGTGCCAGCAGCTTAATAGGCCGGACAGGGGGCGTGACAGATACGCAGTATTTT
CASSLIGRTGGVTDTQYF
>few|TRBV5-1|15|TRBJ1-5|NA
TGCGCCAGCAGCTTGATGGGGGGTAGCAATCAGCCCCAGCATTTT
CASSLMGGSNQPQHF
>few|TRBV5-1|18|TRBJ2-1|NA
TGCGCCAGCAGCTACTCGCCGGGTGGACCTAGCTCCTACAATGAGCAGTTCTTC
CASSYSPGGPSSYNEQFF
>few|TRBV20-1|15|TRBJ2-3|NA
TGCAGTGCTAGTTTAGTTCCCCGAGGGACAGATACGCAGTATTTT
CSASLVPRGTDTQYF
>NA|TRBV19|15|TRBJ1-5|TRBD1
TGTGCCAGTAGCGGGACAGGGGGCATATGGCAGCCCCAGCATTTT
CASSGTGGIWQPQHF
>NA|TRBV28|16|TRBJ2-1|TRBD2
TGTGCCAGCAGGCCCATCACCAGCGGGGGGGCCAATGAGCAGTTCTTC
CASRPITSGGANEQFF
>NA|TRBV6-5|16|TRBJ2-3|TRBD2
TGTGCCAGCAGTTACGGAGCGGGGGGGACGTCAGATACGCAGTATTTT
CASSYGAGGTSDTQYF
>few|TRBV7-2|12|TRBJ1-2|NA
TGTGCCAGCAGCTTATACAACTATGGCTACACCTTC
CASSLYNYGYTF
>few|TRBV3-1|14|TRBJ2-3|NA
TGTGCCAGCGGGACGGCTTCCTACACAGATACGCAGTATTTT
CASGTASYTDTQYF
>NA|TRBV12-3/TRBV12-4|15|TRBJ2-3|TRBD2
TGTGCCAGCAGTCGTTATAGCGGGAGCACAGATACGCAGTATTTT
CASSRYSGSTDTQYF
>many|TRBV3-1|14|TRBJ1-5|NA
TGTGCCAGCAGCCAGTCCTCCAGCAATCAGCCCCAGCATTTT
CASSQSSSNQPQHF
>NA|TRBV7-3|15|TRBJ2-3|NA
TGTGCCAGCAGCTTAAGTCTGTTACACACAGATACGCAGTATTTT
CASSLSLLHTDTQYF
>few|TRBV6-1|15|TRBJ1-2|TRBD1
TGTGCCAGCAGTGAACCGGGACAGGCAAACTATGGCTACACCTTC
CASSEPGQANYGYTF
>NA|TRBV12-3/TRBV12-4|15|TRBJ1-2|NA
TGTGCCAGCAGCCCCTTTAACGGCAAGGACTATGGCTACACCTTC
CASSPFNGKDYGYTF
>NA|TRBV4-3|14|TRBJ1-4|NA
TGCGCCAGCAGCCAAGATGTTCGACAAGAAAAACTGTTTTTT
CASSQDVRQEKLFF
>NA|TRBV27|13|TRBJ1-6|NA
TGTGCCAGCAGTTCCCCGGCAGGTTCACCCCTCCACTTT
CASSSPAGSPLHF
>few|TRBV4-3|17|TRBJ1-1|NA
TGCGCCAGCAGCTTGAGAAGGGAGGAAGCGGAAGACACTGAAGCTTTCTTT
CASSLRREEAEDTEAFF
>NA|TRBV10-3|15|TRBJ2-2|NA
TGTGCCATCAGTGACCCCCTGTTTGTGTCCGGGGAGCTGTTTTTT
CAISDPLFVSGELFF
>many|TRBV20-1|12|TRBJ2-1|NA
TGCAGCCGGGGGAAAGAGTACAATGAGCAGTTCTTC
CSRGKEYNEQFF
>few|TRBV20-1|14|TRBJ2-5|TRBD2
TGCAGTGCCCCCTGGGGGGGGTACAAAGAGACCCAGTACTTC
CSAPWGGYKETQYF
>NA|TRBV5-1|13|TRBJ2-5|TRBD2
TGCGCCAGCAGCGTTCTAGCGGAAGAGACCCAGTACTTC
CASSVLAEETQYF
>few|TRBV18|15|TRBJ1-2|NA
TGTGCCAGCTCACCCCCCGACCTCGGATCTTATGGCTACACCTTC
CASSPPDLGSYGYTF
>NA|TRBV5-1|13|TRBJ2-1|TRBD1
TGCGCCAGCAGCTGGGACAGACTCAATGAGCAGTTCTTC
CASSWDRLNEQFF
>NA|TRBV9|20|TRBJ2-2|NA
TGTGCCAGCAGCTTACTCGACTACCGGGAAATTAAGCTAAACACCGGGGAGCTGTTTTTT
CASSLLDYREIKLNTGELFF